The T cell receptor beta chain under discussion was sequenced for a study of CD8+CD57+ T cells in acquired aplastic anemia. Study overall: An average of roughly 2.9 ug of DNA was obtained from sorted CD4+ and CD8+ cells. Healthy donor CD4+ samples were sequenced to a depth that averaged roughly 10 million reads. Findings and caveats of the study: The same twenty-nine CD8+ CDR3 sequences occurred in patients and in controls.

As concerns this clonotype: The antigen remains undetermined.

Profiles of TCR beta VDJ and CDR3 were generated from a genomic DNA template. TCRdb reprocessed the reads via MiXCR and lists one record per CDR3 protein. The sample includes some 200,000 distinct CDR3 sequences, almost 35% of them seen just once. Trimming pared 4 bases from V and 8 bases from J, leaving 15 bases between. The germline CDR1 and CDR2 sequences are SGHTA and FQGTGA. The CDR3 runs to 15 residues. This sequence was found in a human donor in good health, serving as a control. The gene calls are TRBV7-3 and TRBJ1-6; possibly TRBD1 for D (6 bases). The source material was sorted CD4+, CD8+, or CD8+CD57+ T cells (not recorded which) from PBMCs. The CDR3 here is CASSSYSRGYSPLHF. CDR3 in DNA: TGTGCCAGCAGCTCCTACTCCAGGGGTTATTCACCCCTCCACTTT.